These T cell receptor beta chains were read from a single sample in a study of blood T cell repertoires in COVID-19. Method: immunoSEQ multiplex PCR; TCRdb's copy keeps in-frame clones and lacks some. The sample has under 400,000 clones, more than 70% seen once. Sequencing was done on a sample of peripheral blood. The receptors originated from a woman aged 25 to 39 with COVID-19, enrolled during active disease. Both conserved end residues are part of each CDR3. The order of the fields is J gene, clone size, V gene, D gene, CDR3 DNA, CDR3 protein. The D gene is left open where the match is weak. Some rows have no size entry. The others give once, few or many, or a class for an expanded clone.

>TRBJ2-1|-|TRBV19|TRBD2
TGTGCCAGCCTAGCGGGGGGGCCCTACAATGAGCAGTTCTTC
CASLAGGPYNEQFF
>TRBJ2-3|-|TRBV3-1/TRBV3-2|TRBD2
TGTGCCACTAGGGACTATTACACAGATACGCAGTATTTT
CATRDYYTDTQYF
>TRBJ1-5|-|TRBV6-2/TRBV6-3|-
TGTGCCAGCAGTTACCGGACAATCCCGGGCAATCAGCCCCAGCATTTT
CASSYRTIPGNQPQHF
>TRBJ1-4|-|TRBV12-3/TRBV12-4|-
TGTGCCAGCAGCCCCAATTTCGGTGAAAAACTGTTTTTT
CASSPNFGEKLFF
>TRBJ1-1|-|TRBV7-2|TRBD1
TGTGCCAGCAGTATATACAGGGGGACTGAAGCTTTCTTT
CASSIYRGTEAFF
>TRBJ1-2|-|TRBV5-4|-
TGTGCCAGCAGACTATTGGGAGGGAGCTATGGCTACACCTTC
CASRLLGGSYGYTF
>TRBJ2-5|-|TRBV7-2|TRBD2
TGTGCCAGCAGCTTACTTAGCGGGGACCAAGAGACCCAGTACTTC
CASSLLSGDQETQYF
>TRBJ2-1|-|TRBV25-1|-
TGTGCCAGCAGTGATGTCGGCGGCGGAAATGAGCAGTTCTTC
CASSDVGGGNEQFF
>TRBJ1-4|-|TRBV27|TRBD1
TGTGCCAGCAGACCTTTGACGATCCAGGGGGCCTATGAAAAACTGTTTTTT
CASRPLTIQGAYEKLFF
>TRBJ2-1|-|TRBV28|-
TGTGCCAGCAGTTTATACCGGACTGGCAATGAGCAGTTCTTC
CASSLYRTGNEQFF
>TRBJ2-1|-|TRBV6-2/TRBV6-3|-
TGTGCCAGCAGTTCCCGACTAGTAGGTAATGAGCAGTTCTTC
CASSSRLVGNEQFF
>TRBJ1-1|once|TRBV11-2|-
TGTGCCAGCAGCTTTACTGTTCAAGCTTTCTTT
CASSFTVQAFF
>TRBJ2-5|-|TRBV12-5|-
TGTGCTAGTGGTTTGGGCCTTCCCGGGGGAGAGACCCAGTACTTC
CASGLGLPGGETQYF
>TRBJ2-7|-|TRBV6-6|TRBD1
TGTGCCAGCAGTAAAGTGACAGGGAGCTCCTACGAGCAGTACTTC
CASSKVTGSSYEQYF
>TRBJ1-5|-|TRBV18|-
TGTGCCAGCTCACCAACGAGGAATCAGCCCCAGCATTTT
CASSPTRNQPQHF
>TRBJ2-1|-|TRBV7-9|TRBD2
TGTGCCAGCACCCGTGAGGTAGCGGGGTCCAATGAGCAGTTCTTC
CASTREVAGSNEQFF
>TRBJ1-4|-|TRBV5-1|-
TGCGCCAGCAGCTTGAACCCACAGGGTGGTGAAAAACTGTTTTTT
CASSLNPQGGEKLFF
>TRBJ2-1|-|TRBV7-8|-
TGTGCCAGCAGCTTAGAGCGAGGCCGGCTGTTCTTC
CASSLERGRLFF
>TRBJ2-7|once|TRBV10-3|TRBD1
TGTGCCACCGCTACAGGGGGCGAGCAGTACTTC
CATATGGEQYF
>TRBJ1-2|-|TRBV7-2|TRBD1
TGTGCCAGCAGGCCTAGGGGGCAGAACTATGGCTACACCTTC
CASRPRGQNYGYTF